This passage covers 18 T cell receptor beta chains from one sample sequenced in a study of identical twins. TCRdb independently ran MiXCR on the 5' RACE reads; one entry per CDR3 protein. The table lists 1.5 million to 2 million distinct CDR3 sequences, 25% to 35% of them singletons. The specimen sequenced was cord blood. The receptors were sampled from a newborn girl in good health.

The chain joins TRBV12-3 or TRBV12-4 to TRBJ2-2, with 9 bases lining up with TRBD2. This CDR3 comprises 15 residues. V dropped 6 bases and J dropped 6; count of bases not matched to a gene: 8. Written as DNA, the CDR3 is TGTGCCAGCAGATGGGGACTAGCTGAGCCCGGGGAGCTGTTTTTT. It specifies CASRWGLAEPGELFF.

In its sample, this clonotype was seen a few times. The gene calls are TRBV5-1 and TRBJ2-3, with TRBD1 identical over 8 bases. With V trimmed by 0 bases and J by 0 bases, 6 bases remained unmatched. The CDR3 loop spans 17 amino acids. CDR1 and CDR2 from the germline V gene are SGHRS and YFSETQ. This CDR3 reads CASSLEPRGHSTDTQYF. CDR3 DNA: TGCGCCAGCAGCTTGGAACCCAGGGGGCATAGCACAGATACGCAGTATTTT.

In DNA, the CDR3 is TGTGCCAGCAGCGTAGCTCGTTCTCAGGGAGAAACCAGCAATCAGCCCCAGCATTTT. Its protein product is CASSVARSQGETSNQPQHF. The V call is TRBV9, the J call TRBJ1-5; TRBD1 is a possible D gene (5 bases). Trimming cost V 0 bases and J 1 base, with 20 bases left between them. The CDR3 extends over 19 amino acids. CDR1 and CDR2 (germline): SGDLS, YYNGEE.

This clonotype came up a few times. The chain joins TRBV4-2 to TRBJ1-2; no definite D call. This CDR3 contains 14 residues. V was pared by 3 bases and J by 7 bases, with 15 bases between. Germline CDR1 is LGHNA and CDR2 is YNFKEQ. CDR3 DNA: TGTGCCAGCAGCCACACGGGAGAAGCGCGTGGCTACACCTTC. Translating gives CASSHTGEARGYTF.

The chain carries TRBV2 and TRBJ2-1; 7 positions match TRBD2. Germline V gene sequence: CDR1 SNHLY, CDR2 FYNNEI. With 6 bases clipped from V and 0 bases from J, the junction kept 5 bases outside the gene matches. CDR3 size: 15 residues. The CDR3 loop is CASRAGASSYNEQFF. The CDR3, as DNA: TGTGCCAGCAGGGCGGGAGCGAGCTCCTACAATGAGCAGTTCTTC.

The chain carries TRBV20-1 and TRBJ1-4; 7 positions agree with TRBD1. This CDR3 region has 15 residues. CDR1 is DFQATT, CDR2 SNEGSKA, per germline (reference sequence). J gave up 6 bases and V 6 bases, and 13 bases lay outside the gene matches. CDR3: CSAAAPQGTHEKLFF. CDR3 coding DNA: TGCAGTGCCGCCGCCCCACAGGGGACACATGAAAAACTGTTTTTT.

The rearrangement links TRBV12-3 or TRBV12-4 to TRBJ2-7; D may be TRBD1 (6 bases). The CDR3 length is 12 residues. Between the trimmed V and J ends, which lost 6 bases and 9 bases, there was a span of 15 bases. CDR3: CASRAGDNGQYF. The CDR3 DNA reads TGTGCCAGCAGGGCCGGGGACAATGGGCAGTACTTC.

This clonotype was recorded a few times. J is TRBJ2-5 and V is TRBV20-1; 8 bases map to TRBD2. Trimming took 3 bases from V and 2 from J; bases not matched to a gene: 5. Per the germline V gene, CDR1 is DFQATT and CDR2 is SNEGSKA (reference sequence). The CDR3 length is 14 residues. The chain's CDR3 is CSASGGGAQETQYF. CDR3 bases: TGCAGTGCTAGCGGGGGGGGTGCACAAGAGACCCAGTACTTC.

The V gene is TRBV9, the J gene TRBJ2-7; 11 nucleotides line up with TRBD2. The CDR3 loop spans 16 amino acids. Germline trimming cut 0 bases from V and 3 bases from J; bases unmatched to any gene: 5. Germline V CDR1 and CDR2: SGDLS, YYNGEE. CDR3 DNA sequence: TGTGCCAGCAGCGTAGGGATTCTAGCGGGAGGCTACGAGCAGTACTTC. It specifies CASSVGILAGGYEQYF.

The chain joins TRBV20-1 to TRBJ2-3; D uncertain. Trimming removed 1 base at V and 0 bases at J, with 17 bases between. There are 17 residues in the CDR3. The V gene's germline CDR1 is DFQATT and CDR2 SNEGSKA (reference sequence). CDR3 amino acids: CSARAVGMWVSTDTQYF. CDR3 DNA sequence: TGCAGTGCTAGAGCTGTGGGTATGTGGGTGAGCACAGATACGCAGTATTTT.

This clonotype was recorded at least ten times. One junction end disagrees with the germline gene, perhaps due to a read error. The chain employs TRBV5-1 and TRBJ2-3; 8 bases fit TRBD1. The CDR3 length is 14 residues. Looked up from germline, CDR1 is SGHRS and CDR2 is YFSETQ. As DNA, the CDR3 is TGTGCCAGCAGTTGGACAGGGAGCACAGATACGCAGTATTTT. Its protein is CASSWTGSTDTQYF.

The sample holds a few counts of this clonotype. The genes are TRBV4-1 and TRBJ1-6; 7 positions agree with TRBD1. V shed 1 base and J 8 bases; nucleotides not matched to a gene: 11. CDR1 MGHRA and CDR2 YSYEKL come from the germline V gene. This CDR3 contains 17 residues. Here the CDR3 DNA reads TGCGCCAGCAGCCAAGGAGCCCCGGGACAGTCGTATTCACCCCTCCACTTT. Its translation: CASSQGAPGQSYSPLHF.

CDR3 bases: TGTGCCAGCAGCTCTAGGCCATGGGACACAGATACGCAGTATTTT. It translates to CASSSRPWDTDTQYF. V gene TRBV2 combines with J gene TRBJ2-3; no clear D gene. Trimming pared 6 bases from V and 2 bases from J, leaving 15 bases between. The CDR3 runs 15 residues. The germline V gene encodes CDR1 SNHLY and CDR2 FYNNEI.

The chain joins TRBV9 to TRBJ1-2; a weak D match, TRBD1 (5 bases). The germline V and J ends were trimmed by 0 bases and 2 bases, with 11 bases remaining between them. The CDR3 covers 15 residues. Germline-derived CDR1 and CDR2 are SGDLS and YYNGEE. CDR3 protein: CASSVGAGTNYGYTF. In DNA form, the CDR3 reads TGTGCCAGCAGCGTAGGGGCAGGGACCAACTATGGCTACACCTTC.

As to this clonotype: Compared with germline, one end of the junction differs, possibly owing to a read error. This chain joins TRBV13 and TRBJ2-7; D is uncertain. CDR1 is PRHDT, CDR2 FYEKMQ, per germline (reference sequence). The CDR3 totals 13 residues. DNA of the CDR3: TGTGCCAGCAGCTTACGAGGATACAATGAGCGGTACTTC. Translated, it gives CASSLRGYNERYF.

The chain joins TRBV7-9 to TRBJ2-4; D uncertain. Germline V gives CDR1 SEHNR, CDR2 FQNEAQ (reference sequence). CDR3 length: 13 amino acids. Trimming took 3 bases from V and 3 from J, leaving 6 bases between them. This chain's CDR3 is CASSFDDKNIQYF. DNA of the CDR3: TGTGCCAGCAGCTTTGACGACAAAAACATTCAGTACTTC. The variable domain in full, completed from reference TRBV7-9 and TRBJ2-4, reads DTGVSQNPRHKITKRGQNVTFRCDPISEHNRLYWYRQTLGQGPEFLTYFQNEAQLEKSRLLSDRFSAERPKGSFSTLEIQRTEQGDSAMYLCASSFDDKNIQYFGAGTRLSVL.

This clonotype was counted a few times. The chain links TRBV7-8 to TRBJ2-7; tentatively, D is TRBD1 (6 bases). The V end was cut by 10 bases, the J end by 7 bases, with 32 bases between. Germline values: CDR1 SGHVS, CDR2 FQNEAQ. The CDR3 has 17 residues. CDR3 in amino acids: CATHTPLTGGSYNEQYF. CDR3 sequence (DNA): TGTGCCACCCATACCCCACTGACAGGTGGTTCCTACAATGAGCAGTACTTC.

V is TRBV20-1 and J is TRBJ1-1; 8 bases align to TRBD1. In germline, CDR1 is DFQATT, CDR2 SNEGSKA (reference sequence). V lost 2 bases to trimming and J lost 0 bases; unmatched junction nucleotides: 5. This CDR3 has 15 amino acids. The CDR3 DNA follows: TGCAGTGCTAGAAGGGGGGACAGGATGAACACTGAAGCTTTCTTT. Encoded protein: CSARRGDRMNTEAFF.